The clone carrying this T cell receptor (beta chain) came up a few times. Its antigen remains unknown. TCRdb re-called the reads with MiXCR, one entry per CDR3 protein. The top ten clones hold approximately 4.5% of a sample with fewer than 350,000 distinct CDR3 sequences, 8% to 9.5% of them seen once. The source of the sample is a study of T cell repertoires in cytomegalovirus infection. Study in general: It can be stated that public TCR beta signatures indicated CMV infection as well as a matching HLA type.

Germline CDR1 reads SQVTM; CDR2 reads ANQGSEA. V lost 5 bases, J lost 7 bases, and 21 bases lay in between. This CDR3 comprises 14 residues. Study-level findings and limits: Across the ex vivo response, the dominant clonotypes were HLA-C-restricted CMV-specific TCR beta clonotypes. Identification of carriers of CMV plus the relevant HLA was performed using cumulative public TCR beta family frequency.

The sequenced material came from PBMCs. This receptor was taken from a human donor in good health (CMV status not recorded). Some clones in this sample may be carry-over from other donors' samples. The chain has TRBV29-1 and TRBJ2-7; D is possibly TRBD2 (5 bases). The CDR3, as DNA: TGCAGCGTTCGGGCCCGGAGAGTCGGGGAAGAGCAGTACTTC. This encodes CSVRARRVGEEQYF.